These T cell receptor beta chains were read from a single sample in a study of CD8+ T cells in alopecia areata. Repertoires were generated with immunoSEQ multiplex PCR, while TCRdb's copy carries only in-frame clones and drops some. The data show around 190,000 clones, 45% to 70% seen once. Sequenced material: CD8+ T cells sorted from blood. The receptors stem from a human donor in good health. CDR3s include the opening cysteine and the closing phenylalanine or tryptophan. Each record gives: V gene, clone size, J gene, D gene, CDR3 length, CDR3 protein, CDR3 DNA. The D gene is left open where the match is weak. Size values are once, few and many counts, or a class for expanded clones, and some rows have none.

V: TRBV27
size: .
J: TRBJ1-1
D: TRBD1
length: 12
CDR3: CASSTGGTEAFF
DNA: TGTGCCAGCAGCACAGGGGGCACTGAAGCTTTCTTT

V: TRBV7-6
size: .
J: TRBJ2-7
D: .
length: 13
CDR3: CASSLGRTYEQYF
DNA: TGTGCCAGCAGCTTAGGCAGGACCTACGAGCAGTACTTC

V: TRBV5-1
size: few
J: TRBJ1-1
D: TRBD1
length: 16
CDR3: CASSIRDRGYQWEAFF
DNA: TGCGCCAGCAGCATCCGGGACAGGGGCTATCAATGGGAAGCTTTCTTT

V: TRBV30
size: .
J: TRBJ1-2
D: TRBD1
length: 16
CDR3: CAQVGSKGARSYGYTF
DNA: TGTGCCCAGGTGGGCAGTAAGGGGGCGCGTAGCTATGGCTACACCTTC

V: TRBV15
size: .
J: TRBJ2-7
D: TRBD2
length: 16
CDR3: CATSPTRASGDYEQYF
DNA: TGTGCCACCAGCCCTACTCGGGCTAGCGGGGACTACGAGCAGTACTTC

V: TRBV30
size: .
J: TRBJ2-3
D: .
length: 13
CDR3: CAWMGPYTDTQYF
DNA: TGTGCCTGGATGGGACCGTACACAGATACGCAGTATTTT

V: TRBV7-9
size: few
J: TRBJ1-2
D: TRBD1
length: 14
CDR3: CASSAGQGAYGYTF
DNA: TGTGCCAGCAGCGCTGGACAGGGGGCATATGGCTACACCTTC

V: TRBV27
size: .
J: TRBJ2-3
D: .
length: 13
CDR3: CASSLRGTDTQYF
DNA: TGTGCCAGCAGTTTAAGGGGGACAGATACGCAGTATTTT

V: TRBV19
size: .
J: TRBJ1-2
D: TRBD1
length: 14
CDR3: CASSILGGKDGYTF
DNA: TGTGCCAGTAGTATACTAGGGGGCAAGGATGGCTACACCTTC

V: TRBV7-9
size: .
J: TRBJ1-2
D: .
length: 14
CDR3: CASSPSGADYGYTF
DNA: TGTGCCAGCAGTCCAAGCGGGGCGGACTATGGCTACACCTTC

V: TRBV29-1
size: .
J: TRBJ2-1
D: .
length: 12
CDR3: CSGSGSYNEQFF
DNA: TGCAGCGGCAGCGGATCCTACAATGAGCAGTTCTTC

V: TRBV6-5
size: few
J: TRBJ2-2
D: .
length: 14
CDR3: CASSYSTGSGELFF
DNA: TGTGCCAGCAGTTACTCAACAGGGTCCGGGGAGCTGTTTTTT

V: TRBV27
size: .
J: TRBJ2-3
D: .
length: 17
CDR3: CASRNLGQGTSTDTQYF
DNA: TGTGCCAGCAGAAATCTCGGGCAGGGAACTAGCACAGATACGCAGTATTTT

V: TRBV7-6
size: few
J: TRBJ1-6
D: .
length: 14
CDR3: CASSEEFLRSPLHF
DNA: TGTGCCAGCAGCGAAGAATTTCTTAGGTCACCCCTCCACTTT

V: TRBV5-6
size: few
J: TRBJ2-3
D: .
length: 13
CDR3: CASSLSTGGAQYF
DNA: TGTGCCAGCAGCTTGTCCACAGGAGGGGCGCAGTATTTT

V: TRBV6-5
size: .
J: TRBJ2-7
D: .
length: 14
CDR3: CASSEPGQSSEQYF
DNA: TGTGCCAGCAGTGAGCCAGGACAGTCTAGTGAGCAGTACTTC

V: TRBV6-1
size: once
J: TRBJ2-7
D: .
length: 14
CDR3: CASSDGNSYYEQYF
DNA: TGTGCCAGCAGTGATGGCAACAGCTACTACGAGCAGTACTTC

V: TRBV11-2
size: few
J: TRBJ1-2
D: .
length: 15
CDR3: CASSSHNRADYGYTF
DNA: TGTGCCAGCAGCTCACATAATAGGGCAGACTATGGCTACACCTTC

V: TRBV5-4
size: few
J: TRBJ2-5
D: .
length: 15
CDR3: CASSRPDGQGETQYF
DNA: TGTGCCAGCAGCCGACCGGACGGCCAGGGAGAGACCCAGTACTTC

V: TRBV29-1
size: .
J: TRBJ1-4
D: TRBD1
length: 12
CDR3: CSVTGTDEKLFF
DNA: TGCAGCGTGACGGGGACAGATGAAAAACTGTTTTTT

V: TRBV7-9
size: .
J: TRBJ1-5
D: TRBD1
length: 15
CDR3: CASSSTGQAGHPQHF
DNA: TGTGCCAGCAGCTCTACTGGACAGGCTGGTCATCCCCAGCATTTT

V: TRBV13
size: .
J: TRBJ2-7
D: TRBD2
length: 16
CDR3: CASSSMGLAGVYEQYF
DNA: TGTGCCAGCAGCTCAATGGGACTAGCGGGGGTCTACGAGCAGTACTTC

V: TRBV7-2
size: once
J: TRBJ2-1
D: .
length: 15
CDR3: CASSSFPSSYNEQFF
DNA: TGTGCCAGCAGCTCCTTCCCGAGCTCCTACAATGAGCAGTTCTTC

V: TRBV29-1
size: .
J: TRBJ1-1
D: .
length: 11
CDR3: CSVVESAEAFF
DNA: TGCAGCGTTGTTGAGAGCGCTGAAGCTTTCTTT

V: TRBV4-1
size: .
J: TRBJ1-5
D: .
length: 15
CDR3: CASSLLRGDDQPQHF
DNA: TGCGCCAGCAGCCTACTGCGGGGTGACGATCAGCCCCAGCATTTT

V: TRBV2
size: .
J: TRBJ2-2
D: .
length: 13
CDR3: CASTIKDTGELFF
DNA: TGTGCCAGCACGATCAAAGACACCGGGGAGCTGTTTTTT

V: TRBV6-5
size: .
J: TRBJ2-7
D: .
length: 15
CDR3: CASSYSFTGPDEQYF
DNA: TGTGCCAGCAGTTACTCTTTCACAGGGCCAGACGAGCAGTACTTC

V: TRBV5-1
size: .
J: TRBJ1-2
D: TRBD1
length: 15
CDR3: CASSLGQGTNYGYTF
DNA: TGCGCCAGCAGCTTAGGACAGGGGACTAACTATGGCTACACCTTC

V: TRBV6-1
size: .
J: TRBJ2-1
D: .
length: 13
CDR3: CASSEAPYNEQFF
DNA: TGTGCCAGCAGTGAGGCCCCCTACAATGAGCAGTTCTTC

V: TRBV29-1
size: .
J: TRBJ1-2
D: .
length: 13
CDR3: CSVVLRTAYGYTF
DNA: TGCAGCGTTGTTCTCAGGACAGCGTATGGCTACACCTTC

V: TRBV7-9
size: few
J: TRBJ1-1
D: TRBD1
length: 13
CDR3: CASSVTGGTEAFF
DNA: TGTGCCAGCAGCGTAACAGGGGGAACTGAAGCTTTCTTT

V: TRBV4-2
size: .
J: TRBJ1-1
D: .
length: 16
CDR3: CASSQDRSYLNTEAFF
DNA: TGTGCCAGCAGCCAAGATCGGTCTTACCTAAACACTGAAGCTTTCTTT

V: TRBV13
size: .
J: TRBJ2-1
D: .
length: 13
CDR3: CASSFGTRNEQFF
DNA: TGTGCCAGCAGCTTCGGGACTCGTAATGAGCAGTTCTTC

V: TRBV5-4
size: .
J: TRBJ2-3
D: TRBD2
length: 14
CDR3: CASSPREGEDTQYF
DNA: TGTGCCAGCAGCCCCCGGGAGGGAGAAGATACGCAGTATTTT

V: TRBV2
size: .
J: TRBJ2-7
D: .
length: 15
CDR3: CASPITGTLDHEQYF
DNA: TGTGCCAGCCCAATTACAGGGACTCTGGACCACGAGCAGTACTTC

V: TRBV30
size: .
J: TRBJ2-5
D: TRBD2
length: 16
CDR3: CAWSSERTAGGPSQYF
DNA: TGTGCCTGGAGTTCCGAAAGGACAGCGGGGGGTCCATCCCAGTACTTC

V: TRBV6-6
size: few
J: TRBJ2-5
D: .
length: 14
CDR3: CASSYGRTEETQYF
DNA: TGTGCCAGCAGTTACGGACGGACCGAAGAGACCCAGTACTTC

V: TRBV27
size: .
J: TRBJ1-2
D: TRBD1
length: 14
CDR3: CASRSPGRGSGYTF
DNA: TGTGCCAGCAGATCGCCAGGCAGGGGGTCTGGCTACACCTTC

V: TRBV11-2
size: .
J: TRBJ2-7
D: .
length: 13
CDR3: CASSLAGNYEQYF
DNA: TGTGCCAGCAGCTTAGCTGGGAACTACGAGCAGTACTTC

V: TRBV29-1
size: .
J: TRBJ1-1
D: .
length: 14
CDR3: CSARPGSSRAEAFF
DNA: TGCAGCGCCCGTCCGGGGTCGTCACGGGCTGAAGCTTTCTTT

V: TRBV4-1
size: .
J: TRBJ2-4
D: TRBD1
length: 13
CDR3: CASSQDRANIQYF
DNA: TGCGCCAGCAGCCAGGACAGGGCCAACATTCAGTACTTC

V: TRBV23-1
size: few
J: TRBJ2-7
D: .
length: 14
CDR3: CASYRDTSSYEQYF
DNA: TGCGCCAGCTATCGGGACACGAGCTCCTACGAGCAGTACTTC

V: TRBV6-5
size: .
J: TRBJ2-5
D: .
length: 12
CDR3: CASGPGRETQYF
DNA: TGTGCCAGCGGGCCGGGACGCGAGACCCAGTACTTC

V: TRBV5-1
size: .
J: TRBJ2-7
D: TRBD1
length: 13
CDR3: CASSLSGGNEQYF
DNA: TGCGCCAGCAGCTTGTCAGGGGGCAACGAGCAGTACTTC

V: TRBV7-9
size: .
J: TRBJ1-4
D: .
length: 16
CDR3: CASSFDVGATNEKLFF
DNA: TGTGCCAGCAGCTTCGATGTAGGAGCAACTAATGAAAAACTGTTTTTT

V: TRBV7-8
size: .
J: TRBJ2-7
D: .
length: 13
CDR3: CASSSPPFYEQYF
DNA: TGTGCCAGCAGCTCCCCCCCCTTCTACGAGCAGTACTTC

V: TRBV4-1
size: few
J: TRBJ2-5
D: .
length: 16
CDR3: CASSPRFSAVQETQYF
DNA: TGCGCCAGCAGCCCCCGCTTCTCGGCGGTCCAAGAGACCCAGTACTTC

V: TRBV12-5
size: few
J: TRBJ1-5
D: .
length: 14
CDR3: CASGSLGGVQPQHF
DNA: TGTGCTAGTGGTTCTCTCGGGGGCGTTCAGCCCCAGCATTTT

V: TRBV2
size: .
J: TRBJ1-5
D: .
length: 13
CDR3: CASKEGGNQPQHF
DNA: TGTGCCAGCAAGGAGGGCGGCAATCAGCCCCAGCATTTT

V: TRBV5-1
size: few
J: TRBJ2-3
D: .
length: 13
CDR3: CASSVSATDTQYF
DNA: TGCGCCAGCAGCGTATCGGCTACAGATACGCAGTATTTT

V: TRBV29-1
size: .
J: TRBJ1-5
D: .
length: 14
CDR3: CSVAGTGPGQPQHF
DNA: TGCAGCGTTGCTGGCACTGGTCCGGGTCAGCCCCAGCATTTT

V: TRBV5-4
size: medium-sized
J: TRBJ2-5
D: .
length: 16
CDR3: CASSLLAGTDQETQYF
DNA: TGTGCCAGCAGCTTGCTAGCAGGGACCGATCAAGAGACCCAGTACTTC

V: TRBV29-1
size: .
J: TRBJ2-1
D: TRBD1
length: 14
CDR3: CSVGGDRAYNEQFF
DNA: TGCAGCGTTGGGGGGGACAGGGCATACAATGAGCAGTTCTTC

V: TRBV5-1
size: .
J: TRBJ2-3
D: TRBD2
length: 17
CDR3: CASSSMSSGGTTDTQYF
DNA: TGCGCCAGCAGCTCGATGTCTAGCGGGGGGACCACAGATACGCAGTATTTT

V: TRBV29-1
size: .
J: TRBJ2-3
D: TRBD2
length: 15
CDR3: CSVVLAGGPADTQYF
DNA: TGCAGCGTGGTACTAGCGGGGGGGCCAGCCGATACGCAGTATTTT

V: TRBV5-4
size: many
J: TRBJ2-2
D: TRBD2
length: 17
CDR3: CASSRGLAGENTGELFF
DNA: TGTGCCAGCAGCAGGGGACTAGCGGGGGAGAACACCGGGGAGCTGTTTTTT

V: TRBV14
size: .
J: TRBJ1-1
D: .
length: 15
CDR3: CASSQSYKGLTEAFF
DNA: TGTGCCAGCAGCCAAAGCTATAAGGGCTTGACTGAAGCTTTCTTT

V: TRBV11-2
size: .
J: TRBJ2-3
D: .
length: 15
CDR3: CASSLVRPSTDTQYF
DNA: TGTGCCAGCAGCTTAGTGAGACCGAGCACAGATACGCAGTATTTT

V: TRBV7-9
size: few
J: TRBJ2-5
D: TRBD2
length: 15
CDR3: CASSPPGGSSETQYF
DNA: TGTGCCAGCAGCCCCCCGGGCGGGAGTTCGGAGACCCAGTACTTC